This T cell receptor beta chain came from a study of vaccination effects on CD4 cells after COVID-19. Background on the study: Sampling occurred a median 72 days post second dose, range 14 to 241.

Following a roughly 10-day culture, CD4+ T cells were purified. Each participant was given two doses of one vaccine (BNT162b2 or mRNA-1273). Nucleocapsid antibodies were negative in the vaccine recipients, who had never had SARS-CoV-2 infection. Study-wide results and caveats: Late post-vaccination samples showed marked contraction of infection- and vaccine-induced clones.

With 4 bases clipped from V and 7 bases from J, the junction kept 12 bases outside the gene matches. The germline CDR1 and CDR2 sequences are MGHRA and YSYEKL. CDR3 length: 15 amino acids. This clone turned up a few times. Its antigen is not known. Repertoires were generated with immunoSEQ multiplex PCR, while TCRdb's copy carries only in-frame clones and drops some. This sample carries fewer than 75,000 clones, approximately 79% of them seen once, and the ten largest clones take about 2.4%. This chain uses TRBV4-1 with TRBJ1-2, with TRBD1 matching 7 bases. This specimen was CD4+ T cells from PBMCs cultured without peptide, taken after COVID-19 vaccination. The source of this sequence is a human donor who received a COVID-19 vaccine. CDR3 loop: CASSLGIRDRLGYTF. In DNA form, the CDR3 reads TGCGCCAGCAGCCTTGGAATCCGGGACAGACTTGGCTACACCTTC.